These 24 T cell receptor beta chains came from one sample sequenced in a study of blood T cell repertoires in COVID-19. Here immunoSEQ multiplex PCR was the method, and the copy in TCRdb shows in-frame clones only, minus some. Among fewer than 150,000 clones, roughly 83% were seen once, and the ten largest hold approximately 12%. Sequencing input: peripheral blood. Receptor source: a woman younger than 45 who had recovered from COVID-19.

The chain is built from TRBV7-9 and TRBJ1-2; no clear D gene. The CDR3 totals 16 residues. V lost 2 bases, J lost 0 bases, and 13 bases lay in between. Germline CDR1 is SEHNR and CDR2 is FQNEAQ (reference sequence). The CDR3 DNA sequence: TGTGCCAGCAGCTTACGGGAGGTGGGATCTAACTATGGCTACACCTTC. Its translation: CASSLREVGSNYGYTF.

The V and J genes are TRBV7-6 and TRBJ2-1; 12 bases are a match to TRBD2. CDR3 length: 16 residues. Germline V CDR1 and CDR2: SGHVS, FNYEAQ. V lost 4 bases and J lost 6; bases outside the gene matches: 7. This CDR3 is CASSSLETSGGNEQFF. The CDR3 coding sequence is TGTGCCAGCAGCTCCCTCGAGACTAGCGGGGGCAATGAGCAGTTCTTC.

CDR3 in amino acids: CASSQASWTSGRNEQFF. CDR3 in DNA: TGTGCCAGCAGCCAAGCCTCCTGGACTAGCGGGAGGAATGAGCAGTTCTTC. V is TRBV4-2 and J is TRBJ2-1, with TRBD2 identical over 14 bases. The CDR3 extends over 17 amino acids. Germline V gene sequence: CDR1 LGHNA, CDR2 YNFKEQ. V lost 1 base, J lost 7 bases, and 6 bases stayed unmatched.

This chain connects TRBV5-1 to TRBJ1-2; D perhaps matches TRBD1 (5 bases). This CDR3 has 14 residues. CDR1 and CDR2 from the germline V gene are SGHRS and YFSETQ. V lost 0 bases and J lost 4, with 10 bases in between. In nucleotides, the CDR3 is TGCGCCAGCAGCTTGGTAGGCCAGGGCTATGGCTACACCTTC. Protein sequence: CASSLVGQGYGYTF. The full variable domain, its missing parts supplied by reference TRBV5-1 and TRBJ1-2, is KAGVTQTPRYLIKTRGQQVTLSCSPISGHRSVSWYQQTPGQGLQFLFEYFSETQRNKGNFPGRFSGRQFSNSRSEMNVSTLELGDSALYLCASSLVGQGYGYTFGSGTRLTVV.

CDR3 amino acids: CASVRGSNTEAFF. In DNA, the CDR3 is TGTGCCAGCGTCAGGGGCTCGAACACTGAAGCTTTCTTT. The V and J genes are TRBV6-6 and TRBJ1-1, with D maybe TRBD1 (6 bases). V lost 8 bases to trimming and J lost 1 base, with 11 bases between them. This CDR3 has 13 residues. The germline V gene has CDR1 MNHNY and CDR2 SVGAGI (reference sequence).

This chain links TRBV12-3 or TRBV12-4 with TRBJ2-3, with D perhaps matching TRBD2 (5 bases). The CDR3 covers 12 residues. V was trimmed by 3 bases and J by 6 bases, leaving 7 bases between them. DNA for the CDR3: TGTGCCAGCAGTTTTAGAGGGGATACGCAGTATTTT. This sequence encodes CASSFRGDTQYF.

The chain joins TRBV24-1 to TRBJ2-1, with a possible D match to TRBD1 (7 bases). The germline V gene encodes CDR1 KGHDR and CDR2 SFDVKD. Trimming pared 4 bases from V and 9 bases from J, leaving 21 bases between. The CDR3 is made up of 16 amino acids. CDR3 bases: TGTGCCACCAGTGAAGCGGGCAGGGGGGAATCGAGTGAGCAGTTCTTC. Amino acid sequence: CATSEAGRGESSEQFF.

This clone was seen just once. V usage is TRBV3-1 (or the pseudogene TRBV3-2) and J usage is TRBJ2-5; possibly TRBD2 for D (5 bases). The CDR3 sequence is 16 residues long. Germline CDR1 is LGHDT and CDR2 is YNNKEL (reference sequence). V was trimmed by 4 bases and J by 6 bases, leaving 21 bases between them. The chain's CDR3 is CASSPKVEGFYKTQYF. CDR3 DNA: TGTGCCAGCAGCCCGAAAGTAGAGGGATTTTACAAGACCCAGTACTTC.

This clone occurred once. The chain has TRBV3-1 (or the pseudogene TRBV3-2) and TRBJ2-7; D is undetermined. CDR1 LGHDT and CDR2 YNNKEL come from the germline V gene (reference sequence). The V end lost 0 bases, the J end lost 3 bases, and 15 bases lay between the germline ends. The CDR3 consists of 16 residues. The CDR3 loop reads CASSQDWIWQDYEQYF. CDR3 nucleotide sequence: TGTGCCAGCAGCCAAGATTGGATATGGCAGGACTACGAGCAGTACTTC.

The J gene is TRBJ1-2, the V gene TRBV6-5; 8 bases are a match to TRBD1. V shed 6 bases, J shed 5 bases, and the junction held 5 bases outside the gene matches. This CDR3 region has 13 residues. Germline V gives CDR1 MNHEY, CDR2 SVGAGI. The CDR3 spells CASRSDRGYGYTF. CDR3 bases: TGTGCCAGCAGGTCAGACAGGGGATATGGCTACACCTTC.

The chain employs TRBV27 and TRBJ2-7, with 9 positions matching TRBD1. V lost 5 bases, J lost 4 bases, and 9 bases stayed unmatched. The V gene's germline CDR1 is MNHEY and CDR2 SMNVEV (reference sequence). This CDR3 region has 15 residues. The CDR3 here is CASSITGTGIYEQYF. The DNA for the CDR3 is TGTGCCAGCAGTATTACCGGGACAGGGATTTACGAGCAGTACTTC.

The J gene is TRBJ1-5, the V gene TRBV19; unclear D gene. Germline V CDR1 and CDR2: LNHDA, SQIVND (reference sequence). V lost 4 bases to trimming and J lost 0 bases, with 7 bases between them. The CDR3 runs 14 residues. The CDR3 DNA sequence: TGTGCCAGTAGTAGGCGGGATAGCAATCAGCCCCAGCATTTT. Translated, it gives CASSRRDSNQPQHF.

CDR3 amino acids: CASRGAGETYEQYF. DNA for the CDR3: TGTGCCAGCAGGGGAGCGGGAGAGACCTACGAGCAGTACTTC. The genes are TRBV6-5 and TRBJ2-7, with 8 bases matching TRBD2. The CDR3 runs 14 residues. The germline CDR1 and CDR2 sequences are MNHEY and SVGAGI. V lost 6 bases and J lost 2; bases outside the gene matches: 6.

This clone was seen just once. The chain couples TRBV2 to TRBJ2-3; 16 nucleotides match TRBD2. Germline CDR1 reads SNHLY; CDR2 reads FYNNEI. J gave up 1 base and V 1 base, and 8 bases lay outside the gene matches. The CDR3 runs 20 residues. The CDR3 DNA is TGTGCCAGCAGTGAAGGAATGGGACTAGCGGGAGGGTGGGGCACAGATACGCAGTATTTT. Protein product: CASSEGMGLAGGWGTDTQYF.

The chain is built from TRBV18 and TRBJ2-4, with D possibly being TRBD1 (6 bases). The CDR3 consists of 16 residues. Trimming pared 4 bases from V and 1 base from J, leaving 14 bases between. Germline CDR1 KGHSH, CDR2 LQKENI. This chain's CDR3 is CASSLGQPGAKNIQYF. Here the CDR3 DNA reads TGTGCCAGCTCACTCGGACAGCCGGGGGCCAAAAACATTCAGTACTTC.

This clone was observed a handful of times. The chain carries TRBV7-3 and TRBJ2-2; TRBD1 is a possible D gene (6 bases). Germline V gene sequence: CDR1 SGHTA, CDR2 FQGTGA. The CDR3 runs 15 residues. V lost 5 bases to trimming and J lost 1 base, with 11 bases between them. For the CDR3, the DNA is TGTGCCAGCAGCCTGACAGGAGGGAACACCGGGGAGCTGTTTTTT. This encodes CASSLTGGNTGELFF. Filled out from reference TRBV7-3 and TRBJ2-2, the complete variable domain reads GAGVSQTPSNKVTEKGKYVELRCDPISGHTALYWYRQSLGQGPEFLIYFQGTGAADDSGLPNDRFFAVRPEGSVSTLKIQRTERGDSAVYLCASSLTGGNTGELFFGEGSRLTVL.

The chain carries TRBV5-1 and TRBJ2-3, with D uncertain. Trimming took 0 bases from V and 0 from J, leaving 8 bases between them. The CDR3 contains 15 residues. CDR1 and CDR2 (germline): SGHRS, YFSETQ. CDR3 in amino acids: CASSLAAVSTDTQYF. The DNA of the CDR3 is TGCGCCAGCAGCTTGGCCGCGGTTAGCACAGATACGCAGTATTTT.

The rearrangement uses TRBV15 and TRBJ2-7; D is perhaps TRBD1 (5 bases). Germline loops: CDR1 LNHNV, CDR2 YYDKDF (reference sequence). The CDR3 length is 14 residues. Trimming pared 5 bases from V and 4 bases from J, leaving 15 bases between. CDR3 region: CATSGSDSEYEQYF. The CDR3 DNA reads as TGTGCCACCAGCGGCAGCGACAGCGAATACGAGCAGTACTTC.

The rearrangement links TRBV11-2 to TRBJ2-5, with 8 bases aligning to TRBD2. Germline CDR1 is SGHAT and CDR2 is FQNNGV. V was pared by 4 bases and J by 3 bases, with 4 bases of the junction left unmatched. There are 14 residues in the CDR3. CDR3 nucleotide sequence: TGTGCCAGCAGCTCCCGGACTAGCAAAGAGACCCAGTACTTC. Amino acid sequence: CASSSRTSKETQYF.

The gene calls are TRBV2 and TRBJ2-6; possibly TRBD1 for D (6 bases). Trimming took off 5 bases at V and 1 base at J, with 9 bases between the two ends. CDR3 length equals 15 residues. Germline-derived CDR1 and CDR2 are SNHLY and FYNNEI. The CDR3 DNA reads TGTGCCAGCAGTAGTACAGGGTCTGGGGCCAACGTCCTGACTTTC. This gives the protein CASSSTGSGANVLTF.

The chain uses TRBV19 and TRBJ1-1, with unresolved D. Trimming stripped 1 base from V and 1 base from J, with 10 bases between. CDR3 length: 15 residues. Germline V gene sequence: CDR1 LNHDA, CDR2 SQIVND (reference sequence). DNA for the CDR3: TGTGCCAGTAGTATAGGCCAAACGAGGAACACTGAAGCTTTCTTT. This gives the protein CASSIGQTRNTEAFF.

This sequence joins TRBV5-1 and TRBJ1-3, with D possibly matching TRBD1 (5 bases). Germline V gene sequence: CDR1 SGHRS, CDR2 YFSETQ. V was clipped by 1 base and J by 0 bases, with 11 bases between them. The CDR3 is 16 amino acids. The CDR3 DNA sequence: TGCGCCAGCAGCTTGACAGGCCGACCCTCTGGAAACACCATATATTTT. It specifies CASSLTGRPSGNTIYF.

The V and J genes are TRBV12-5 and TRBJ1-1; D might be TRBD1 (5 bases). Trimming removed 2 bases from V and 11 bases from J, with 15 bases in between. CDR1 is LGHNT and CDR2 is FRNRAP in the germline V gene. This CDR3 is 13 amino acids long. CDR3 bases: TGTGCTAGTGGTTTGCCCCATCAGGGCCAGGCTTTCTTT. This sequence encodes CASGLPHQGQAFF.

The V gene is TRBV28, the J gene TRBJ1-2; D is ambiguous. Trimming pared 6 bases from V and 0 bases from J, leaving 11 bases between. The germline V gene has CDR1 MDHEN and CDR2 SYDVKM. This CDR3 comprises 14 residues. Here the CDR3 reads CASSPFPANYGYTF. In nucleotides, the CDR3 is TGTGCCAGCAGCCCCTTCCCCGCTAACTATGGCTACACCTTC.